This T cell receptor beta chain stems from a study of CD8 T cells in Susac syndrome. This CDR3 has 18 residues. In germline, CDR1 is SGHRS, CDR2 YFSETQ. The V and J ends lost 1 base and 3 bases, in that order; junction bases with no gene match: 7. RNA, at about 0.45 to 1 ug, was reverse transcribed with random hexamers. Amplification of TCR beta CDR3 used immunoSEQ multiplex PCR across 54 Vbeta and 13 Jbeta. One entry per CDR3 protein, called by TCRdb with MiXCR from the immunoSEQ multiplex PCR reads. The sample consists of around 80,000 distinct CDR3 sequences, roughly 95% of them appearing once. The specimen was CD8+ T cells from PBMCs. The chain uses TRBV5-1 and TRBJ2-2, with 12 bases identical to TRBD2. This TCR was sampled from a human donor with Susac syndrome. The CDR3 loop reads CASSLKGLAGRYTGELFF. DNA for the CDR3: TGCGCCAGCAGCTTGAAAGGACTAGCGGGGCGTTACACCGGGGAGCTGTTTTTT.